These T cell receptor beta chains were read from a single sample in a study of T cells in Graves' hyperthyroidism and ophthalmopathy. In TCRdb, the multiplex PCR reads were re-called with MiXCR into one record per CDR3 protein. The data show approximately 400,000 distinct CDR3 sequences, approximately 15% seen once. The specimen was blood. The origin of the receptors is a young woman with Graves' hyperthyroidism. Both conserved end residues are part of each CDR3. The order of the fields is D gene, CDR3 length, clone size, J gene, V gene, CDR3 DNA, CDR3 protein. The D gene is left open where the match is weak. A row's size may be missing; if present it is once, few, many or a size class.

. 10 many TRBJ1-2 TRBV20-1 TGCAGTGGGGGCGAGGATGGCTACACCTTC CSGGEDGYTF
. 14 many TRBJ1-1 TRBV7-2 TGTGCCAGCAGCACCGGCCCTAGGAACACTGAAGCTTTCTTT CASSTGPRNTEAFF
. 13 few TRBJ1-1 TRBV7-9 TGTGCCAGCAGCCGACCGGGGACCTCTGAAGCTTTCTTT CASSRPGTSEAFF
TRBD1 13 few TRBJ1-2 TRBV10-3 TGTGCCGTAACAGGGGGCGCAACCGGCGGCTACACCTTC CAVTGGATGGYTF
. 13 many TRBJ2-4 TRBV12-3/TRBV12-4 TGTGCCATCCGCGAGTCGGCCAAAAACATTCAGTACTTC CAIRESAKNIQYF
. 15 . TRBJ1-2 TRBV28 TGTGCCAGCAGTCGCGGGGCCCGAGGATCGGGTGGCTACACCTTC CASSRGARGSGGYTF
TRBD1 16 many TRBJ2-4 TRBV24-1 TGTGCCACCAGTGATCCTAACAGGGGGATCAAAAACATTCAGTACTTC CATSDPNRGIKNIQYF
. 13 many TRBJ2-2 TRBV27 TGTGCCAGCAGGCCTAGGTCGGGAGGGGAGCTGTTTTTT CASRPRSGGELFF
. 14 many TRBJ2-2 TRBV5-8 TGTGCCAGCAGCTTGGACCCAGGGACCGGGGAGCTGTTTTTT CASSLDPGTGELFF
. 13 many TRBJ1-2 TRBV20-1 TGCAGTGCTCTCCTCGAGGGGTACTATGGCTACACCTTC CSALLEGYYGYTF
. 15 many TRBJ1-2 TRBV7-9 TGTGCCAGCAGCCGCGCTACTTCGGGGGGGCATGGCTACACCTTC CASSRATSGGHGYTF
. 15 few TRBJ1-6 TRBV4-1 TGCGCCAGCAGCCCCTTTGTTACGGTGGGGTCACCCCTCCACTTT CASSPFVTVGSPLHF
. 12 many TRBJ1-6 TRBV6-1 TGTGCCAGCAGTGTCGGAGATTCACCCCTCCACTTT CASSVGDSPLHF
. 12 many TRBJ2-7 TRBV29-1 TGCAGCGTTGAGGGCAGCCCCTACGAGCAGTACTTC CSVEGSPYEQYF
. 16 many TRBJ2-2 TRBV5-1 TGCGCCAGCAGCTTGGTATCAGGGGGGTCCACCGGGGAGCTGTTTTTT CASSLVSGGSTGELFF
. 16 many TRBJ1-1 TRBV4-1 TGCGCCAGCAGCCAACGGGACAAAAGCATGAACACTGAAGCTTTCTTT CASSQRDKSMNTEAFF
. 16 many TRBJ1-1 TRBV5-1 TGCGCCAGCAGCCCTGGGCCGTTTCGGATGAACACTGAAGCTTTCTTT CASSPGPFRMNTEAFF
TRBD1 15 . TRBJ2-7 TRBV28 TGTGCCAGCAGTGCACCCGACAGGGAGATCGCCGAGCAGTACTTC CASSAPDREIAEQYF
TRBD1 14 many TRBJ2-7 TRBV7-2 TGTGCCAGCAGCTTAGCGGGGACAGGTCCCGAGCAGTACTTC CASSLAGTGPEQYF
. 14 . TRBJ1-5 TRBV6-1 TGTGCCAGCAGTACCAACAGGGCTGAGCAGCCCCAGCATTTT CASSTNRAEQPQHF
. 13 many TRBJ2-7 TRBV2 TGTGCCAGCACGGATCCTGGATCCTACGAGCAGTACTTC CASTDPGSYEQYF
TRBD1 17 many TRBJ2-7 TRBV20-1 TGCAGTGCCACACAGGGGGGAATCCCGGGACGGGATTACGAGCAGTACTTC CSATQGGIPGRDYEQYF
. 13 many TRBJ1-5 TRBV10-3 TGTGCCATCAGTGAGGGCGTCAATCAGCCCCAGCATTTT CAISEGVNQPQHF
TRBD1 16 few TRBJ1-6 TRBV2 TGTGCCAGCAGTCGAAGACAGGGAAGTTATAATTCACCCCTCCACTTT CASSRRQGSYNSPLHF
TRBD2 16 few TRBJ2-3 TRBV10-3 TGTGCCATCAGTGATTGGGGAGCGGGAGGGGCAGATACGCAGTATTTT CAISDWGAGGADTQYF
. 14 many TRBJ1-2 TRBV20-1 TGCAGTGCCCCCGTCCGGGCCTCGAATCATGGCTACACCTTC CSAPVRASNHGYTF
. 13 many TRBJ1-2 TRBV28 TGTGCCAGCAGTAAATCCGGGCCCTATGGCTACACCTTC CASSKSGPYGYTF
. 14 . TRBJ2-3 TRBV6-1 TGTGCCAGCACTCCTAGGCTGTCGGGAGATACGCAGTATTTT CASTPRLSGDTQYF
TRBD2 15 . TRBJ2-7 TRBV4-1 TGCGCCAGCAGCCAAGGGCGGGGGTTCACCTACGAGCAGTACTTC CASSQGRGFTYEQYF
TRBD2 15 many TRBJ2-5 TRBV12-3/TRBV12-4 TGTGCCAGCAGTGGGGAACTAGCGGGGGTAGAGACCCAGTACTTC CASSGELAGVETQYF
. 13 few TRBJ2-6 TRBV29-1 TGCAGCGTTGGTGAGTCTGGGGCCAACGTCCTGACTTTC CSVGESGANVLTF
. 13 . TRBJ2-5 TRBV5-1 TGCGCCAGCAGCTTGGAGGGGGAAGAGACCCAGTACTTC CASSLEGEETQYF
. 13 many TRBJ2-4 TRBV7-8 TGTGCCAGCAGCTCCTACGTAGAGGGCATTCAGTACTTC CASSSYVEGIQYF
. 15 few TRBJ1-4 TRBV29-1 TGCAGCGTTGAAGGGCCAGGGAGGCAAAATGAAAAACTGTTTTTT CSVEGPGRQNEKLFF
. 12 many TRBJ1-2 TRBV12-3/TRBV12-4 TGTGCCAGCAAAGGGAAGATCTATGGCTACACCTTC CASKGKIYGYTF
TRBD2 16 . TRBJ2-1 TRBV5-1 TGCGCCAGCAGCTTGGTGGTAGCGGGAGGCTACAATGAGCAGTTCTTC CASSLVVAGGYNEQFF
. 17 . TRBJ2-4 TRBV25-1 TGTGCCAGCAGTGAATGGTTATACGGGAGCGAGTCAAACATTCAGTACTTC CASSEWLYGSESNIQYF
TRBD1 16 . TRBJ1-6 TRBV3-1 TGTGCCAGCAGCCCCCGGGGACAGGGGACTGATTCACCCCTCCACTTT CASSPRGQGTDSPLHF
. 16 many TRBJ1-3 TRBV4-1 TGCGCCAGCAGCCAACCTCAGAGGGACTCTGGAAACACCATATATTTT CASSQPQRDSGNTIYF
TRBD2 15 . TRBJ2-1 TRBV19 TGTGCCAGTAGTCAACTAGCGGGAGCTGTCGATGAGCAGTTCTTC CASSQLAGAVDEQFF
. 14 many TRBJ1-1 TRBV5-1 TGCGCCAGCAGCTTAACCGGCAGTCACGCTGAAGCTTTCTTT CASSLTGSHAEAFF
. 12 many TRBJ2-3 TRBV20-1 TGCAGTGTTATAGGTGACGCAGATACGCAGTATTTT CSVIGDADTQYF
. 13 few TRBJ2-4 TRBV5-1 TGCGCCAGCAGCTTGCCTGACAAAAACATTCAGTACTTC CASSLPDKNIQYF